This T cell receptor beta chain was obtained from a study of blood T cell repertoires in COVID-19. The table came from immunoSEQ multiplex PCR; TCRdb's copy has only in-frame clones and leaves some out. Of more than 110,000 clones in the sample, around 86% were seen once. The count of this clone is one. The CDR3 runs 13 residues. In germline, CDR1 is MNHEY, CDR2 SMNVEV (reference sequence). The V and J ends lost 5 bases and 0 bases respectively, with 7 bases between them. The chain carries TRBV27 and TRBJ1-2; D gene uncertain. The clonotype originates from a man in his fifties or sixties who had recovered from COVID-19. Sequenced material: PBMCs or T cells enriched from blood (not recorded which). In DNA, the CDR3 is TGTGCCAGCAGTCTCTCAGCTAACTATGGCTACACCTTC. Protein: CASSLSANYGYTF.